Listed below are T cell receptor beta chains from one sample, sequenced in a study. MiXCR was run by TCRdb on the 5' RACE reads, yielding one entry per CDR3 protein. The top ten hold around 3% of the sample, which has roughly 50,000 distinct CDR3 sequences, approximately 23% seen once. The sample was tumor-infiltrating naive CD4+ T cells sorted from the breast tumor. The receptors derive from a female donor with breast cancer. The CDR3 runs from the conserved cysteine through the conserved F or W. D genes are given only for firm matches. For some rows the clone size is stated as once, few or many, or as a class when expanded; others skip it.

v_gene: TRBV12-3/TRBV12-4
abundance: .
j_gene: TRBJ1-4
d_gene: .
CDR3nt: TGTGCCAGCAGCCGGGACCTCGGGGGTAGTGAAAAACTGTTTTTT
CDR3aa: CASSRDLGGSEKLFF

v_gene: TRBV5-4
abundance: few
j_gene: TRBJ2-1
d_gene: TRBD2
CDR3nt: TGTGCCAGCAGCCGGCGGGAGCGCGGGTTAAATGAGCAGTTCTTC
CDR3aa: CASSRRERGLNEQFF

v_gene: TRBV7-9
abundance: few
j_gene: TRBJ1-4
d_gene: .
CDR3nt: TGTGCCAGCAGCTTACAGGGAGGGGGAAAACTGTTTTTT
CDR3aa: CASSLQGGGKLFF

v_gene: TRBV3-1
abundance: few
j_gene: TRBJ2-5
d_gene: TRBD2
CDR3nt: TGTGCCAGCAGCCCCACCGGGGGGGGAAGGGAGACCCAGTACTTC
CDR3aa: CASSPTGGGRETQYF

v_gene: TRBV12-3/TRBV12-4
abundance: many
j_gene: TRBJ1-1
d_gene: .
CDR3nt: TGTGCCAGCAGTTTAATTTCTCCGAACACTGAAGCTTTCTTT
CDR3aa: CASSLISPNTEAFF

v_gene: TRBV20-1
abundance: .
j_gene: TRBJ1-3
d_gene: TRBD1
CDR3nt: TGCAGTGCCAAACAGGGGCTGAGCTCTGGAAACACCATATATTTT
CDR3aa: CSAKQGLSSGNTIYF

v_gene: TRBV10-3
abundance: few
j_gene: TRBJ2-1
d_gene: TRBD2
CDR3nt: TGTGCCATCAAAAAACTAGCGGACAATGAGCAGTTCTTC
CDR3aa: CAIKKLADNEQFF

v_gene: TRBV20-1
abundance: .
j_gene: TRBJ2-1
d_gene: TRBD2
CDR3nt: TGCAGTGCTAGTATAGCGGGAGGTATTTTCTACAATGAGCAGTTCTTC
CDR3aa: CSASIAGGIFYNEQFF

v_gene: TRBV6-5
abundance: few
j_gene: TRBJ1-5
d_gene: .
CDR3nt: TGTGCCAGCAGACTAACGGGGGCCTCTAATCAGCCCCAGCATTTT
CDR3aa: CASRLTGASNQPQHF

v_gene: TRBV7-9
abundance: .
j_gene: TRBJ1-2
d_gene: .
CDR3nt: TGTGCCAGCAGCCCGACTTCAGGGGACTATGGCTACACCTTC
CDR3aa: CASSPTSGDYGYTF

v_gene: TRBV7-2
abundance: few
j_gene: TRBJ1-1
d_gene: .
CDR3nt: TGTGCCAGCAGCTTAGTGAGAGGCACGGGGAACACTGAAGCTTTCTTT
CDR3aa: CASSLVRGTGNTEAFF

v_gene: TRBV2
abundance: .
j_gene: TRBJ1-1
d_gene: TRBD1
CDR3nt: TGTGCCAGCAGTGGCGGGACAGCCACCCGTTCGAACACTGAAGCTTTCTTT
CDR3aa: CASSGGTATRSNTEAFF

v_gene: TRBV12-3/TRBV12-4
abundance: .
j_gene: TRBJ2-1
d_gene: TRBD2
CDR3nt: TGTGCCAGCAGTTCCCCGGGACTAGCGGGAGTTGAGCAGTTCTTC
CDR3aa: CASSSPGLAGVEQFF

v_gene: TRBV5-1
abundance: many
j_gene: TRBJ2-1
d_gene: TRBD1
CDR3nt: TGCGCCAGCAGCTTAGTAGGACAGGCGAACAATGAGCAGTTCTTC
CDR3aa: CASSLVGQANNEQFF

v_gene: TRBV20-1
abundance: many
j_gene: TRBJ2-1
d_gene: .
CDR3nt: TGCAGTGCTAGAGACCGGGAGGCACGCCGGGGGGCGTACTACAATGAGCAGTTCTTC
CDR3aa: CSARDREARRGAYYNEQFF

v_gene: TRBV20-1
abundance: .
j_gene: TRBJ1-2
d_gene: .
CDR3nt: TGCAGTGCTAGTAATCGGGGGTTCGGTGGCTACACCTTC
CDR3aa: CSASNRGFGGYTF

v_gene: TRBV7-3
abundance: .
j_gene: TRBJ2-1
d_gene: .
CDR3nt: TGTGCCAGCAGCTTTTCTCTCGAGCAGTTCTTC
CDR3aa: CASSFSLEQFF

v_gene: TRBV5-1
abundance: .
j_gene: TRBJ1-1
d_gene: .
CDR3nt: TGCGCCAGCAGCTTGGATGAGGGGCGAAGTTCTGAAGCTTTCTTT
CDR3aa: CASSLDEGRSSEAFF

v_gene: TRBV5-5
abundance: many
j_gene: TRBJ2-7
d_gene: TRBD2
CDR3nt: TGTGCCAGCAGCTCTCTAGCGGGGCTCTCCTACGAGCAGTACTTC
CDR3aa: CASSSLAGLSYEQYF

v_gene: TRBV15
abundance: few
j_gene: TRBJ2-7
d_gene: .
CDR3nt: TGTGCCACCAGCAGAGATAGGGGACGGTCCTACGAGCAGTACTTC
CDR3aa: CATSRDRGRSYEQYF

v_gene: TRBV28
abundance: few
j_gene: TRBJ2-5
d_gene: TRBD1
CDR3nt: TGTGCCAGCAGATCCCATACAGGGGGAGGGACCCAGTACTTC
CDR3aa: CASRSHTGGGTQYF

v_gene: TRBV7-9
abundance: .
j_gene: TRBJ1-1
d_gene: .
CDR3nt: TGTGCCAGCAGCTTATTTAGTAGGGGGATGAACACTGAAGCTTTCTTT
CDR3aa: CASSLFSRGMNTEAFF

v_gene: TRBV6-5
abundance: many
j_gene: TRBJ2-5
d_gene: .
CDR3nt: TGTGCCAGCAGTAGGGACCCGTTGGAGACCCAGTACTTC
CDR3aa: CASSRDPLETQYF

v_gene: TRBV12-3/TRBV12-4
abundance: few
j_gene: TRBJ2-2
d_gene: .
CDR3nt: TGTGCCAGCACCCGGGACACGAACACCGGGGAGCTGTTTTTT
CDR3aa: CASTRDTNTGELFF

v_gene: TRBV3-1
abundance: few
j_gene: TRBJ2-2
d_gene: .
CDR3nt: TGTGCCAGCAGCCAAGAGAGTGCCGGGAGCACCGGGGAGCTGTTTTTT
CDR3aa: CASSQESAGSTGELFF

v_gene: TRBV7-3
abundance: few
j_gene: TRBJ2-3
d_gene: .
CDR3nt: TGCGCCAGCAGCTTTAGAAGGGGAGATACGCAGTATTTT
CDR3aa: CASSFRRGDTQYF

v_gene: TRBV25-1
abundance: few
j_gene: TRBJ1-4
d_gene: .
CDR3nt: TGTGCCAGCAGTGGTCTTGACGGGAATGAAAAACTGTTTTTT
CDR3aa: CASSGLDGNEKLFF